Below, 8 T cell receptor beta chains from the same sample are listed, as sequenced in a study of blood T cell repertoires in COVID-19. Some clones are missing from TCRdb's copy, which holds only in-frame ones; the method was immunoSEQ multiplex PCR. The sample consists of about 280,000 clones, 85% of them appearing once. Sequenced: PBMCs or T cells enriched from blood (not recorded which). The source of these receptors is a woman between 45 and 65 years old who had recovered from COVID-19.

This clone was seen a single time. This chain connects TRBV6-5 to TRBJ2-2; 7 positions match TRBD2. After removal of 7 bases from V and 7 bases from J, the junction contained 12 bases not matched to a gene. The CDR3 totals 15 residues. Germline values: CDR1 MNHEY, CDR2 SVGAGI. The CDR3 is CASTGRAGSVGELFF. DNA for the CDR3: TGTGCCAGCACTGGGAGGGCGGGATCGGTCGGGGAGCTGTTTTTT.

This sequence joins TRBV6-5 and TRBJ1-5; 9 nucleotides match TRBD1. The CDR3 is 12 amino acids. The junction had 4 bases not matched to a gene; V was cut back by 8 bases and J by 8 bases. From germline, CDR1 is MNHEY and CDR2 SVGAGI. CDR3 region: CASQTGGEPQHF. DNA for the CDR3: TGTGCCAGCCAGACAGGGGGGGAGCCCCAGCATTTT.

V usage is TRBV28 and J usage is TRBJ2-3; TRBD2 matches 12 bases. Germline CDR1 reads MDHEN; CDR2 reads SYDVKM. This CDR3 comprises 18 residues. V gave up 3 bases and J gave up 4 bases; unmatched junction bases: 11. The CDR3: CASSFPAWTSGVADTQYF. The CDR3 nucleotides are TGTGCCAGCAGTTTCCCCGCCTGGACTAGCGGGGTGGCAGATACGCAGTATTTT.

The genes are TRBV2 and TRBJ2-7; possible D gene TRBD2, 6 bases. Trimming took 1 base from V and 9 from J, leaving 10 bases between them. Germline loops: CDR1 SNHLY, CDR2 FYNNEI. The CDR3 length is 12 residues. This CDR3 reads CASSEDLGGQYF. The CDR3 region has the DNA TGTGCCAGCAGTGAAGATCTGGGGGGGCAGTACTTC.

This clone was seen just once. The V call is TRBV6-4, the J call TRBJ1-2; D possibly corresponds to TRBD1 (6 bases). Trimming pared 6 bases from V and 8 bases from J, leaving 16 bases between. Germline CDR1 and CDR2: MRHNA and SNTAGT. CDR3 length: 13 amino acids. CDR3 loop: CASRGEGEGGYTF. In DNA form, the CDR3 reads TGTGCCAGCAGGGGTGAGGGGGAAGGCGGCTACACCTTC.

This chain connects TRBV7-8 to TRBJ1-1, with 7 bases identical to TRBD1. Per the germline V gene, CDR1 is SGHVS and CDR2 is FQNEAQ. The J segment lost 6 bases and the V segment lost 4 bases, leaving 5 bases of the junction unmatched. The CDR3 extends over 13 amino acids. The CDR3 region is CASSSPQGPEAFF. The CDR3 DNA follows: TGTGCCAGCAGCTCCCCACAGGGGCCTGAAGCTTTCTTT.

This rearrangement joins TRBV7-3 to TRBJ1-2; a possible D gene is TRBD1 (5 bases). The CDR3 is 13 amino acids. Germline V lookup: CDR1 SGHTA, CDR2 FQGTGA. Trimming pared 3 bases from V and 5 bases from J, leaving 10 bases between. CDR3 DNA: TGTGCCAGCAGCTTGGGGGGTAGATATGGCTACACCTTC. It codes for CASSLGGRYGYTF.

The V gene is TRBV5-4, the J gene TRBJ1-4; tentative D call: TRBD1 (6 bases). The CDR3 runs to 16 residues. Germline assignment: CDR1 SGHNT and CDR2 YYREEE (reference sequence). Trimming took 4 bases from V and 7 from J, leaving 20 bases between them. CDR3 nucleotide sequence: TGTGCCAGCAGCGCCAGATCTACAGGGTTCAGTGAAAAACTGTTTTTT. It translates to CASSARSTGFSEKLFF.